This T cell receptor beta chain was sequenced for a study of blood T cell repertoires in COVID-19. About the research overall: Acute-phase and convalescent COVID-19 samples originated in the United States, Italy and Spain. T cells, B-cell-depleted T cells, or PBMCs supplied cDNA or gDNA.

The CDR3 has 14 residues. V shed 6 bases, J shed 2 bases, and the junction held 4 bases outside the gene matches. Germline V lookup: CDR1 MNHNY, CDR2 SVGAGI (reference sequence). Per the original methods: Amplifying reference gene primers gave estimates of nucleated cell counts. The method was immunoSEQ multiplex PCR; TCRdb's version includes in-frame clones alone and lacks a portion of them. From that table come the V and J calls and clone size; the DNA was used to work out D and trimming. The top ten hold around 6.8% of the sample, which has approximately 300,000 clones, 90% seen once. This clone was recorded only once. Seattle's cohort entered during active infection and was followed longitudinally.

Material: peripheral blood. The rearrangement uses TRBV6-6 and TRBJ1-1, with 9 positions matching TRBD1. The TCR comes from a woman aged 30 to 39 with COVID-19, enrolled during active disease. The DNA for the CDR3 is TGTGCCAGCAGAGGGACAGGGACAAACACTGAAGCTTTCTTT. Translated, it gives CASRGTGTNTEAFF.